A selection of T cell receptor beta chains follows, all from one sample in a study of blood T cell repertoires in COVID-19. The assay was immunoSEQ multiplex PCR, and TCRdb's table has in-frame clones only and misses some. Of 130,000 or so clones in the sample, approximately 81% are singletons; the top ten hold 3.9%. The source material was peripheral blood. All receptors come from a man aged 55 to 69 with acute or convalescent COVID-19. The conserved cysteine and the conserved F or W are not part of the CDR3 here.

v_gene	j_gene	CDR3aa
TRBV18	TRBJ1-6	ASSLAGTDYNSPLH
TRBV6-6	TRBJ2-1	ASSYSRNEQF
TRBV5-4	TRBJ1-5	ASSSAPGTLQEPQH
TRBV7-2	TRBJ2-7	ASSLGYAISYEQY
TRBV6-5	TRBJ2-1	ASSYTGTGSLNEQF
TRBV6-6	TRBJ2-7	ASSYSGAPGNEQY
TRBV28	TRBJ2-7	ASLAGGSYEQY
TRBV28	TRBJ2-1	ASSYETGWSDEQF
TRBV28	TRBJ1-5	ACRSIASQGVVQPQH
TRBV10-2	TRBJ2-3	ASRTSGTDTQY
TRBV9	TRBJ1-4	ASGRTGRYNEKLF
TRBV25-1	TRBJ2-7	ASSGGLAEQY
TRBV4-3	TRBJ2-1	ASSQDLTSPSDEQF
TRBV5-1	TRBJ1-2	ASSVTPGQGGEGYT
TRBV29-1	TRBJ2-7	SVGPSSGHSYEQY
TRBV7-8	TRBJ2-5	ASSQILAGEQETQY
TRBV2	TRBJ2-7	ASSVGAEQY
TRBV21-1	TRBJ1-1	ASSKGSGRGGTEAF
TRBV5-1	TRBJ2-6	ASSFGGTGANVLT
TRBV6-6	TRBJ2-5	ASSLQAISETQY
TRBV20-1	TRBJ1-5	SASSQGDQPQH
TRBV2	TRBJ1-3	ASSAGLGRGGGNTIY
TRBV6-5	TRBJ2-7	ATDLGQEPYEQY
TRBV7-8	TRBJ1-5	ASGRGRGPNQPQH
TRBV18	TRBJ2-7	ASSGLDRTYEQY
TRBV7-2	TRBJ1-3	ASSLRRGGNTIY
TRBV3-1/TRBV3-2	TRBJ2-7	ASSQGGQEGRREQY
TRBV11-2	TRBJ2-7	ASRLQGDWIYEQY
TRBV19	TRBJ2-1	ASSIPAVGVREQF
TRBV7-2	TRBJ2-2	ASSLVVQGGRSGELF
TRBV9	TRBJ1-2	ASSVGLGGQGYGYT
TRBV9	TRBJ1-4	ASSQPGPGLPQEMEKLF
TRBV7-8	TRBJ2-7	ASSLLGGTYEQY
TRBV5-6	TRBJ2-5	ASSLAGGLGVETQY
TRBV29-1	TRBJ2-5	SVDGTSGQETQY
TRBV4-2	TRBJ2-7	ASSQGPGGFYEQY
TRBV7-8	TRBJ1-6	ASSTGQGHNSPLH
TRBV5-1	TRBJ1-1	ASSPGRGRNTEAF
TRBV28	TRBJ1-2	ASSLEGLNGYT
TRBV11-3	TRBJ1-5	ASSSHPPGQGNNQPQH
TRBV7-6	TRBJ2-1	ASSPGQGGSYNEQF
TRBV20-1	TRBJ2-1	SVPRRNEQF
TRBV3-1/TRBV3-2	TRBJ2-3	ASSQAQGTDTQY
TRBV6-5	TRBJ1-2	AGSIGLDYGYT
TRBV27	TRBJ2-5	ASSLSAAGAWKTQY
TRBV7-3	TRBJ2-5	ASSLRREKGETQY
TRBV7-2	TRBJ1-4	ASSQSGSYNEKLF